This TCR beta chain stems from a study of blood T cell repertoires in COVID-19. The wider study: In each case, the material was cDNA or gDNA derived from T cells, B-cell-depleted T cells, or PBMCs.

Per the germline V gene, CDR1 is SEHNR and CDR2 is FQNEAQ (reference sequence). This CDR3 comprises 15 residues. The V and J ends lost 5 bases and 4 bases respectively, with 17 bases between them. Sequencing was performed with immunoSEQ multiplex PCR; in TCRdb, only in-frame clones are kept and a portion is missing. The sample includes about 120,000 clones, roughly 80% of them seen just once. The TCR was taken from a human donor in a cohort sampled during active COVID-19. Material: peripheral blood. The rearrangement joins TRBV7-9 to TRBJ1-1; a weak D match, TRBD1 (6 bases). CDR3 sequence (DNA): TGTGCCAGCAGCCCGGGTGGCGGGGGCGGCACTGAAGCTTTCTTT. It specifies CASSPGGGGGTEAFF.